The clone carrying this TCR beta chain was detected many times. This specimen belongs to a study of T cells after yellow fever vaccination. Study summary: Tscm, CM, EM and EMRA memory subsets were sorted by CD3, CD45RA, CCR7 and CD95. Whole-study results and caveats: Sorted memory subsets showed almost no vaccine-responding clonotypes on day 0.

This CDR3 is built from 13 residues. The germline V gene has CDR1 MNHEY and CDR2 SVGEGT. The V and J ends lost 0 bases and 9 bases respectively, with 6 bases between them. Template switching with 5'RACE generated the TCR cDNA and added a universal primer site and UMIs. TCRdb used MiXCR to reprocess the 5' RACE reads, holding one entry per CDR3 protein. Seen here are fewer than 35,000 distinct CDR3 sequences, about 11% observed once, and the top ten hold 10% to 15%. The source is a man aged 18 to 35 who received the YFV17D yellow fever vaccine. This specimen consisted of PBMCs, either bulk or a sorted T-cell subset (CD4+, CD8+, memory, or dextramer-sorted; not recorded which), obtained around 14 days after the first yellow fever vaccination. The chain is built from TRBV6-2 or TRBV6-3 and TRBJ1-6; unclear D gene. The CDR3 coding sequence is TGTGCCAGCAGTTACTCGAATGGTTCACCCCTCCACTTT. This sequence encodes CASSYSNGSPLHF.